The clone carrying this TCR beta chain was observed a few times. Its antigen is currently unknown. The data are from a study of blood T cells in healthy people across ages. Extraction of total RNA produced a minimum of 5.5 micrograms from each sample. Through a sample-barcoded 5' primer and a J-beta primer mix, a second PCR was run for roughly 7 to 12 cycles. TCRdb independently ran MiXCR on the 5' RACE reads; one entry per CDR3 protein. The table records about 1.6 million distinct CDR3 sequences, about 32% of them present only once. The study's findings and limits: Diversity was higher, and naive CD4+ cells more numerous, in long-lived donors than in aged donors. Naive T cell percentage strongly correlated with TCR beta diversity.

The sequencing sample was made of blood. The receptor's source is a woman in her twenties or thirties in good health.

CDR3: CSAPGTSKKTQYF. The CDR3 DNA sequence: TGCAGTGCCCCCGGGACTAGCAAAAAGACCCAGTACTTC. J is TRBJ2-5 and V is TRBV20-1; TRBD2 agrees at 9 bases. Germline values: CDR1 DFQATT, CDR2 SNEGSKA (reference sequence). This CDR3 has 13 amino acids. With V trimmed by 6 bases and J by 6 bases, 8 bases remained unmatched.